Listed below are T cell receptor beta chains from one sample, sequenced in a study of cytomegalovirus exposure and HLA in healthy donors. The assay was immunoSEQ multiplex PCR, and TCRdb's table has in-frame clones only and misses some. The sample totals approximately 71,000 clones; its top ten clones hold 3.8%. What was sequenced was PBMCs. These TCRs come from a female donor in good health and CMV-seropositive. The conserved cysteine and the conserved F or W are not part of the CDR3 here.

TRBV6-6	TRBJ2-5	ASSFGTAGGQETQY
TRBV4-3	TRBJ1-4	ASSRTTVSDRGKLF
TRBV18	TRBJ1-5	ASSYTGGKNQPQH
TRBV7-6	TRBJ2-7	ASSGQGFYEQY
TRBV5-1	TRBJ2-5	ASSPDREETQY
TRBV5-1	TRBJ1-2	ASSPGQDYGYT
TRBV6-1	TRBJ2-7	ASSEGDRAYEQY
TRBV7-9	TRBJ2-7	ASSLEGATYEQY
TRBV5-1	TRBJ2-4	ASSLDPRGTLAKNIQY
TRBV7-8	TRBJ1-1	ASSSRQGIPREAF
TRBV6-5	TRBJ1-5	ASSWTGESKPQH
TRBV6-5	TRBJ2-7	ASSDRDNAYEQY
TRBV11-2	TRBJ2-7	ASSLDRTGTIYEQY
TRBV4-2	TRBJ2-3	ASSQRGGAGGLTDTQY
TRBV7-6	TRBJ2-7	ASSLLRGSEQY
TRBV5-1	TRBJ2-7	ASSYSPDRLAGGSGEQY
TRBV25-1	TRBJ1-2	ASSKTGHYGYT
TRBV5-1	TRBJ1-1	ASSRTGDTEAF
TRBV5-1	TRBJ2-7	ASSGGRVPPYEQY
TRBV11-2	TRBJ1-1	ASRGHRGPLPLEAF
TRBV5-1	TRBJ2-1	ASSGSSGNYNEQF
TRBV6-5	TRBJ1-1	ASTRAAGTEAF
TRBV10-3	TRBJ2-7	AIGRGESYEQY
TRBV5-4	TRBJ1-1	ASKNQGAGTEAF
TRBV6-5	TRBJ2-1	ASSYSTGDEQF
TRBV28	TRBJ2-7	ASSLVGQGFEQY
TRBV18	TRBJ2-2	ASWTGAGELF
TRBV7-7	TRBJ2-5	ASSLGSGQETQY
TRBV4-1	TRBJ2-3	ASSLLASGSTDTQY
TRBV14	TRBJ2-1	ASSTRTGRYEQF
TRBV4-1	TRBJ2-2	ASSTGLRQGGITGELF
TRBV5-1	TRBJ2-5	ASSRGQGWGGRETQY
TRBV28	TRBJ2-1	ASSTPGQPRF
TRBV5-4	TRBJ2-5	ASSSQGSTETQY
TRBV29-1	TRBJ2-7	SVADTREPQY
TRBV2	TRBJ1-6	ASSVVQGGRSPLH
TRBV19	TRBJ2-1	ASGSYRGQWNEQF
TRBV5-1	TRBJ2-5	ASRIAGSQETQY
TRBV5-1	TRBJ2-7	ASSLAGDSYEQY
TRBV6-6	TRBJ1-5	ASSRDSSNQPQH
TRBV19	TRBJ2-7	AAKGGTYEQY
TRBV19	TRBJ1-1	ASTRQMMNTEAF
TRBV6-5	TRBJ2-7	ASNLDRGRYEQY
TRBV28	TRBJ2-5	ASSLGLAVKETQY
TRBV29-1	TRBJ1-5	SLGGGPNQPQH
TRBV28	TRBJ1-4	ASSLDRQGAANEKLF
TRBV27	TRBJ2-7	ASSLSPGRNSYEQY
TRBV7-6	TRBJ1-2	ASSPGTGRSNYGYT